This entry concerns a single TCR beta chain. No cognate antigen has been identified for it. The record has no base qualities; no much larger clone is one base away. The source of the sample is a study of shared T cell receptors in the human thymus (dated by TCRdb to the early 2020s). Background on the whole study: The study examined how self-reactive, shared T-cell receptor alpha chains are generated in the human thymus.

The CDR3 runs 15 amino acids, cysteine and phenylalanine included. The CDR3 DNA has 45 bases and is translated from base 1. Trimming at the junction amounts to 0 bases on V and 5 bases on J, and the germline ends lie 11 bases apart. The germline V gene yields SGDLS for CDR1 and YYNGEE for CDR2. To prepare the library, the immunoSEQ multiplex PCR assay was applied. In its TCRdb copy, this immuneACCESS table keeps in-frame sequences only and misses some clones. Where compared with another copy, unresolved V genes explain less than half of these, and the others have no known cause. The sample table shows 600,000 or so clones, and 80% to 90% are seen once. The top ten constitute 0.0094% of the sample. The sample also formed part of further work on human thymus T cells. As described in the second report: Immunologically healthy infants undergoing open corrective cardiac surgery for congenital heart defects in Finland were used as donors. Thymus tissue was obtained as surgical resects removed during corrective cardiac surgery. V and J gene segment usage appeared biased in both thymic and peripheral blood repertoires. The related research reported highly overlapping thymic TCR repertoires among unrelated individuals. The study characterized TCR alpha and beta repertoires from about 8 infant thymus samples and a few related peripheral blood samples. The cohort included several male and a couple of female infants, with donor ages spanning 7 to 244 days. Thymocytes were released mechanically from tissue and stored at -70 °C as pellets of roughly 9-31 million cells. A QIAsymphony instrument was used to extract genomic DNA from frozen cell pellets. TCRB and TCRAD loci were amplified from a standardized quantity of quality-controlled genomic DNA using the immunoSEQ multiplex PCR assay. The V(D)J region was spanned by amplicons of a length sufficient to cover the CDR3 and to identify V and J genes. The commercial immunoSEQ service was used to sequence amplicons on an Illumina platform. Corrections for primer bias and sequencing errors followed previously described methods, while TCRAD and TCRB definitions were based on the IMGT database. The repertoires were analysed using immunoSEQ Analyzer 3.0 and VDJTools for basic statistics, V/J segment usage, diversity estimates, rarefaction and pairwise overlap. To estimate diversity, the Chao1, ChaoE, Efron-Thisted, Shannon and inverse Simpson indices were applied, and diversity was also estimated on datasets down-sampled to the smallest sample. Repertoire overlap used strict matching of CDR3 nucleotide sequence, V gene and J gene, with Jaccard-based multidimensional scaling clustering. On average, around 780,000 unique TCRB clonotypes were obtained from thymus samples, compared with about 84,000 from blood samples.

The source of this sequence is a boy younger than two with a congenital heart defect. Donor details come from another sample of the same person, matched by shared clones. Recombination connected TRBV9 to TRBJ1-4; no confident D gene assignment can be made. The sample taken for sequencing was thymocytes. At the DNA level, the sequence is TGTGCCAGCAGCGTAGAACTAGGGCTGAATGAAAAACTGTTTTTT. Its protein reads: CASSVELGLNEKLFF.